This TCR beta chain was retrieved from a study of shared clonotypes between healthy human individuals. Germline V gives CDR1 LGHNA, CDR2 YNFKEQ. CDR3 length: 12 residues. Deletions cut 4 bases from V and 4 bases from J, with 4 bases between. This clone was counted between two and nine times. The method was immunoSEQ multiplex PCR; TCRdb's version includes in-frame clones alone and lacks a portion of them. The sample carries around 690,000 clones, 80% to 95% recorded once. Input material: memory CD8+ T cells from PBMCs. Subset specified: CD45RO+ cells pooled with CCR7-negative TemRA cells. The receptor's source is a man in his late teens or twenties in good health. Some clones in this sample may be carry-over from other donors' samples. This chain links TRBV4-2 with TRBJ1-4; D remains unclear. This chain's CDR3 is CASSPLNEKLFF. The CDR3 nucleotides are TGTGCCAGCAGCCCCCTTAATGAAAAACTGTTTTTT.